The clone carrying this T cell receptor beta chain was counted between two and nine times. What it binds is unknown. This specimen comes from a study of cytomegalovirus exposure and HLA in healthy donors. Primers: 60 Vbeta forward and 13 Jbeta reverse. Profiling relied on immunoSEQ multiplex PCR, and the TCRdb table lists in-frame clones only, not all of them. This sample has roughly 150,000 clones, with 70% to 85% found just once. Study-wide points: It was confirmed in vitro that a few of the CMV-associated chains were specific for CMV antigens. CMV serostatus was the sole immune exposure data available.

CDR1 is MDHEN, CDR2 SYDVKM, per germline. The junction had 0 bases not matched to a gene; V was cut back by 2 bases and J by 0 bases. The CDR3 length is 15 residues. The sample taken for sequencing was PBMCs. This chain links TRBV28 with TRBJ2-1, with 8 nucleotides matching TRBD2. The source of this sequence is a man aged 50 to 59 in good health and CMV-seropositive. CDR3 nucleotides: TGTGCCAGCAGTTTAAGCGGGAGCTCCTACAATGAGCAGTTCTTC. This translates into CASSLSGSSYNEQFF. The whole variable domain, remainder taken from reference TRBV28 and TRBJ2-1, is DVKVTQSSRYLVKRTGEKVFLECVQDMDHENMFWYRQDPGLGLRLIYFSYDVKMKEKGDIPEGYSVSREKKERFSLILESASTNQTSMYLCASSLSGSSYNEQFFGPGTRLTVL.